Included here is one T cell receptor (beta chain) sequence, with context. Antigen specificity is unknown. TCR beta CDR3 regions were amplified from RNA. The TCR CDR3 first-round RT-PCR relied on the HTBI primer set. TCRdb re-analysed the multiplex PCR reads in MiXCR, keeping a single row per CDR3 protein. The sample carries about 420,000 distinct CDR3 sequences, 15% to 18% recorded once. This entry comes from a study of T cells in Graves' hyperthyroidism and ophthalmopathy. The study's findings and limits: Most thyroid-expanded clonotypes above 0.001 were also found in blood.

V lost 6 bases to trimming and J lost 3 bases, with 9 bases between them. Germline V CDR1 and CDR2: LGHDT, YNNKEL (reference sequence). This CDR3 comprises 12 residues. This clonotype originated in a woman aged 18-35 years with Graves' hyperthyroidism. The source material was blood. V usage is TRBV3-1 and J usage is TRBJ2-7; D is unresolved. The CDR3 nucleotides read TGTGCCAGCAGATACGCATTCTACGAGCAGTACTTC. Encoded protein: CASRYAFYEQYF.